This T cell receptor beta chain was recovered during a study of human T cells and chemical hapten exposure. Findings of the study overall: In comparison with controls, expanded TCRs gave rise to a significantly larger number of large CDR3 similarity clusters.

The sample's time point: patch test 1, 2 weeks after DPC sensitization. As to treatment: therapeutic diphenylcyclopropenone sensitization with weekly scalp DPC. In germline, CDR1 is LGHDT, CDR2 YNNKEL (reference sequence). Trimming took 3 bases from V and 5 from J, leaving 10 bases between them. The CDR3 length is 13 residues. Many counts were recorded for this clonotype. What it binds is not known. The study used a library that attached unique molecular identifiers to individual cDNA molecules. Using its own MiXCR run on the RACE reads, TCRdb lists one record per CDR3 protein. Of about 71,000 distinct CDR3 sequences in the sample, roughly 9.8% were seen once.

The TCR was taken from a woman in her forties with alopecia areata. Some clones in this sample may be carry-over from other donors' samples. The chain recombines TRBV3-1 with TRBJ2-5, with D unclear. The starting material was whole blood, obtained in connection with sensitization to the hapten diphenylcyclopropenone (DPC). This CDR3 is CASSHSLAETQYF. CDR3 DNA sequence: TGTGCCAGCAGCCACAGTCTCGCGGAGACCCAGTACTTC.